Each of the 25 T cell receptor beta chains below was sequenced from the same sample in a study. The TRBV12-4/TRBJ1-2 clonotypes were amplified using barcode primers with ligated adaptors. TCRdb ran MiXCR on the multiplex PCR reads and lists one entry per CDR3 protein. The sample holds around 1,400 distinct CDR3 sequences, around 20% seen once. The sequencing sample was made of naive CD4+ T cells sorted from blood. Subset indicated: naive CD4+ T cells, CD4+CD45RA+CD25-. The receptors were sampled from a female donor with breast cancer.

Sample share makes this clonotype medium-sized. The chain combines TRBV12-3 or TRBV12-4 with TRBJ1-2, with 9 bases identical to TRBD1. The CDR3 runs to 13 residues. V dropped 5 bases and J dropped 11; count of bases not matched to a gene: 9. For the CDR3, the DNA is TGTGCCAGCAGTCCGGGGACAGGGATAAGATACACCTTC. Its translation is CASSPGTGIRYTF.

This clonotype has only a few counts. The gene calls are TRBV12-3 or TRBV12-4 and TRBJ1-2, with 7 bases matching TRBD1. CDR3 length: 16 residues. V lost 2 bases, J lost 3 bases, and 9 bases stayed unmatched. The CDR3 coding sequence is TGTGCCAGCAGTTTACCCCGACAGGGACTCTACTATGGCTACACCTTC. Translation: CASSLPRQGLYYGYTF.

This clonotype is categorized as medium-sized (0.01 to 0.1%). The chain uses TRBV12-3 or TRBV12-4 and TRBJ1-2, with D uncertain. CDR3 size: 13 residues. Trimming shortened V by 4 bases and J by 4 bases, and 10 bases separated the two germline ends. The chain's CDR3 is CASSSGVRYGYTF. In DNA form, the CDR3 reads TGTGCCAGCAGTTCCGGGGTCCGCTATGGCTACACCTTC.

This clonotype is classed as medium-sized. This chain joins TRBV12-3 or TRBV12-4 and TRBJ1-2; D is uncertain. V was trimmed by 5 bases and J by 2 bases, leaving 6 bases between them. This CDR3 is 12 amino acids long. CDR3: CASSASNYGYTF. CDR3 nucleotides: TGTGCCAGCAGTGCCAGCAACTATGGCTACACCTTC.

Judged by abundance, this clonotype is medium-sized. The chain recombines TRBV12-3 or TRBV12-4 with TRBJ1-2; 7 positions agree with TRBD1. This CDR3 has 14 amino acids. V dropped 3 bases and J dropped 8; count of bases not matched to a gene: 9. This CDR3 is CASSFGQALAGYTF. The CDR3, as DNA: TGTGCCAGCAGTTTTGGACAGGCCCTAGCGGGCTACACCTTC.

By sample fraction, this clonotype is medium-sized. The chain has TRBV12-3 or TRBV12-4 and TRBJ1-2; D is unresolved. Trimming removed 3 bases from V and 0 bases from J, with 11 bases in between. The CDR3 totals 15 residues. The CDR3 nucleotides are TGTGCCAGCAGTTTCTGGAGGATTGCTAACTATGGCTACACCTTC. It encodes CASSFWRIANYGYTF.

This clonotype was observed a few times. The genes are TRBV12-3 or TRBV12-4 and TRBJ1-2; 7 bases are shared with TRBD1. The ends lost 5 bases at V and 4 bases at J; junction bases unmatched: 4. The CDR3 is 13 residues long. DNA of the CDR3: TGTGCCAGCAGTGAGGGGACAGTCTATGGCTACACCTTC. It specifies CASSEGTVYGYTF.

This clonotype is termed medium-sized. The rearrangement joins TRBV12-3 or TRBV12-4 to TRBJ1-2, with D possibly matching TRBD1 (5 bases). The CDR3 spans 14 residues. Trimming left V 3 bases short and J 5 bases short, with 13 bases between. The CDR3 spells CASSFRRQSYGYTF. CDR3 DNA: TGTGCCAGCAGTTTTAGGAGACAGAGTTATGGCTACACCTTC.

The sample holds many counts of this clonotype. This chain connects TRBV12-3 or TRBV12-4 to TRBJ1-2; 8 bases agree with TRBD1. V shed 8 bases, J shed 7 bases, and the junction held 9 bases outside the gene matches. The CDR3 runs to 13 residues. CDR3 loop: CASRTGSLGGYTF. The CDR3 DNA sequence: TGTGCCAGCCGGACAGGGAGTTTAGGTGGCTACACCTTC.

The J gene is TRBJ1-2, the V gene TRBV12-3 or TRBV12-4, with D possibly matching TRBD1 (6 bases). The germline V and J ends were trimmed by 5 bases and 6 bases, with 10 bases remaining between them. This CDR3 comprises 12 residues. The CDR3: CASSGRGHGYTF. CDR3 DNA sequence: TGTGCCAGCAGTGGCAGGGGCCATGGCTACACCTTC.

This clonotype was seen a few times. The chain recombines TRBV12-3 or TRBV12-4 with TRBJ1-2, with a possible D match to TRBD1 (6 bases). V lost 6 bases and J 4 bases, leaving 15 bases between the germline ends. This CDR3 spans 14 amino acids. CDR3 sequence (DNA): TGTGCCAGCAGCCTTCAGGGGCGGATCTATGGCTACACCTTC. Residues: CASSLQGRIYGYTF.

This clonotype is categorized as medium-sized. J is TRBJ1-2 and V is TRBV12-3 or TRBV12-4; no reliable D call. Trimming pared 6 bases from V and 8 bases from J, leaving 22 bases between. The CDR3 totals 15 residues. The CDR3 sequence is CASSLGYVGLQGYTF. In DNA, the CDR3 is TGTGCCAGCAGCCTCGGATACGTCGGGCTCCAGGGCTACACCTTC.

Relative to its sample, this clonotype is medium-sized. The J gene is TRBJ1-2, the V gene TRBV12-3 or TRBV12-4, with unresolved D. With 1 base removed from V and 3 bases from J, the gap between germline ends came to 6 bases. The CDR3 covers 13 residues. The CDR3 sequence: CASSLVRYYGYTF. CDR3 DNA: TGTGCCAGCAGTTTAGTACGGTACTATGGCTACACCTTC.

The V call is TRBV12-3 or TRBV12-4, the J call TRBJ1-2; D is perhaps TRBD1 (5 bases). The CDR3 has 12 amino acids. V was cut by 6 bases and J by 7 bases, with 12 bases left in between. In nucleotides, the CDR3 is TGTGCCAGCAGCCCGGGACGAGGTGGCTACACCTTC. Translating gives CASSPGRGGYTF.

This clonotype is categorized as medium-sized. This rearrangement joins TRBV12-3 or TRBV12-4 to TRBJ1-2; D is undetermined. Trimming removed 6 bases at V and 7 bases at J, with 15 bases between. This CDR3 has 13 residues. The CDR3 loop is CASSRGRSGGYTF. The CDR3 DNA is TGTGCCAGCAGCCGCGGCCGATCAGGTGGCTACACCTTC.

This clonotype was seen only a few times. This chain joins TRBV12-3 or TRBV12-4 and TRBJ1-2, with D perhaps TRBD1 (6 bases). The CDR3 consists of 13 residues. V was trimmed by 2 bases and J by 8 bases, leaving 12 bases between them. As DNA, the CDR3 is TGTGCCAGCAGTTTAATCTCAGGGGTCGGCTACACCTTC. Its translation is CASSLISGVGYTF.

In its sample, this clonotype is medium-sized. This chain joins TRBV12-3 or TRBV12-4 and TRBJ1-2, with D hard to call. Trimming shortened V by 5 bases and J by 4 bases, and 17 bases separated the two germline ends. This CDR3 is built from 15 residues. The CDR3 protein is CASSLGRTIGYGYTF. The CDR3, as DNA: TGTGCCAGCAGTCTAGGACGCACTATAGGCTATGGCTACACCTTC.

This clonotype was seen many times. The gene calls are TRBV12-3 or TRBV12-4 and TRBJ1-2, with 7 bases lining up with TRBD1. CDR3 length: 14 residues. J lost 8 bases, V lost 3 bases, and 9 bases had no gene match. CDR3 in DNA: TGTGCCAGCAGTTTTACCACAGGGGCGGGAGGCTACACCTTC. Amino acids: CASSFTTGAGGYTF.

In its sample, this clonotype ranks as medium-sized (0.01 to 0.1%). The rearrangement links TRBV12-3 or TRBV12-4 to TRBJ1-2, with TRBD1 identical over 7 bases. V dropped 5 bases and J dropped 6; count of bases not matched to a gene: 9. The CDR3 sequence is 14 residues long. CDR3 protein: CASSRSDRANGYTF. In DNA, the CDR3 is TGTGCCAGCAGTAGGTCCGACAGGGCGAATGGCTACACCTTC.

This clonotype is medium-sized. The chain carries TRBV12-3 or TRBV12-4 and TRBJ1-2, with a possible D match to TRBD1 (5 bases). The V and J ends lost 6 bases and 2 bases respectively, with 13 bases between them. CDR3 length: 14 residues. DNA of the CDR3: TGTGCCAGCAGCCCCTCAGGGAGCAACTATGGCTACACCTTC. This gives the protein CASSPSGSNYGYTF.

V gene TRBV12-3 or TRBV12-4 combines with J gene TRBJ1-2; the match to TRBD1 covers 7 bases. The CDR3 sequence is 13 residues long. The ends lost 5 bases at V and 3 bases at J; junction bases unmatched: 3. CDR3 residues: CASSPGQHYGYTF. The CDR3 coding sequence is TGTGCCAGCAGTCCGGGACAGCACTATGGCTACACCTTC.

The genes are TRBV12-3 or TRBV12-4 and TRBJ1-2; no definite D call. The germline V and J ends were trimmed by 3 bases and 4 bases, with 9 bases remaining between them. This CDR3 comprises 13 residues. CDR3 sequence (DNA): TGTGCCAGCAGTTTCGGGAGCGGCTATGGCTACACCTTC. Residues: CASSFGSGYGYTF.

By sample fraction, this clonotype is medium-sized. The chain links TRBV12-3 or TRBV12-4 to TRBJ1-2, with a tentative D call TRBD1 (6 bases). V gave up 7 bases and J gave up 3 bases, with 12 bases separating them. CDR3 size: 13 residues. CDR3 nucleotide sequence: TGTGCCAGCACCCTCCAGGGGTACTATGGCTACACCTTC. Its translation: CASTLQGYYGYTF.

V and J are TRBV12-3 or TRBV12-4 and TRBJ1-2, with TRBD1 identical over 7 bases. There are 13 residues in the CDR3. The V and J ends lost 4 bases and 6 bases, in that order; junction bases with no gene match: 5. For the CDR3, the DNA is TGTGCCAGCAGTTCCGGGACAGTCAATGGCTACACCTTC. Translation gives CASSSGTVNGYTF.

The chain is built from TRBV12-3 or TRBV12-4 and TRBJ1-2; TRBD1 agrees at 10 bases. The CDR3 covers 17 residues. The ends lost 5 bases at V and 7 bases at J; junction bases unmatched: 16. The CDR3 here is CASSTVGRPGTGAGYTF. CDR3 nucleotide sequence: TGTGCCAGCAGTACCGTTGGGAGGCCCGGGACAGGGGCTGGCTACACCTTC.